The 18 T cell receptor beta chains given below trace back to one sample, sequenced in a study of T cell responses to AZD1222 COVID-19 vaccine. Measured with immunoSEQ multiplex PCR; TCRdb has only the in-frame clones, and not every one. The table records tens of thousands of clones, roughly 84% of them present only once. The specimen was peripheral blood, collected on day 0 of AZD1222 vaccination. The receptor source for this set is an adult in good health.

The chain carries TRBV18 and TRBJ1-3; D gene ambiguous. CDR1 and CDR2 from the germline V gene are KGHSH and LQKENI. This CDR3 has 15 residues. Trimming cost V 5 bases and J 4 bases, with 15 bases left between them. This CDR3 reads CASSVQGLGGNTIYF. CDR3 coding DNA: TGTGCCAGCTCAGTACAAGGTCTGGGAGGAAACACCATATATTTT.

The chain joins TRBV7-8 to TRBJ1-2; no clear D. The CDR3 runs to 15 residues. The germline CDR1 and CDR2 sequences are SGHVS and FQNEAQ. V gave up 2 bases and J gave up 2 bases, with 12 bases separating them. CDR3 DNA sequence: TGTGCCAGCAGCTTATCAAGGATCGGGAACTATGGCTACACCTTC. This encodes CASSLSRIGNYGYTF.

This rearrangement joins TRBV5-1 to TRBJ1-6, with D tentatively TRBD1 (5 bases). This CDR3 is 13 amino acids long. CDR1 is SGHRS, CDR2 YFSETQ, per germline. V shed 4 bases and J shed 10 bases, with 12 bases lying between them. For the CDR3, the DNA is TGCGCCAGCAGCGAGGGGACCGCCTCACCCCTCCACTTT. This gives the protein CASSEGTASPLHF.

V gene TRBV4-3 combines with J gene TRBJ2-2; perhaps TRBD1 as D (5 bases). Germline V gives CDR1 LGHNA, CDR2 YSLEER. The CDR3 runs 15 residues. Trimming shortened V by 0 bases and J by 4 bases, and 9 bases separated the two germline ends. CDR3 nucleotide sequence: TGCGCCAGCAGCCAAGATCCTGACAGCACCGGGGAGCTGTTTTTT. As protein: CASSQDPDSTGELFF.

The chain carries TRBV5-1 and TRBJ2-3; TRBD1 matches at 12 bases. Germline trimming cut 4 bases from V and 2 bases from J; bases unmatched to any gene: 5. This CDR3 is 16 amino acids long. Germline CDR1 reads SGHRS; CDR2 reads YFSETQ. The CDR3 nucleotides read TGCGCCAGCAGCCACGAGGGACAGGGGGCCACAGATACGCAGTATTTT. It codes for CASSHEGQGATDTQYF.

The chain has TRBV5-1 and TRBJ2-7, with TRBD2 matching over 12 bases. Germline CDR1 is SGHRS and CDR2 is YFSETQ. V lost 2 bases to trimming and J lost 6 bases; unmatched junction nucleotides: 6. The CDR3 runs to 15 residues. The DNA for the CDR3 is TGCGCCAGCAGCTTACTAGCGGGAGGCGAAGGCGAGCAGTACTTC. It specifies CASSLLAGGEGEQYF.

This clone was detected many times. Here the CDR3 reads CASGLALTGQQGEAFF. CDR3 bases: TGTGCTAGTGGTTTGGCCCTGACAGGACAACAAGGTGAAGCTTTCTTT. The chain couples TRBV12-5 to TRBJ1-1; D is possibly TRBD1 (6 bases). CDR1 LGHNT and CDR2 FRNRAP come from the germline V gene. V lost 1 base and J lost 7, with 19 bases in between. CDR3 length: 16 residues.

The CDR3, as DNA: TGTGCCAGCAGCTCCCTGGGGGGCACTGAAGCTTTCTTT. This gives the protein CASSSLGGTEAFF. V usage is TRBV7-3 and J usage is TRBJ1-1, with D possibly TRBD1 on 5 matching bases. Trimming left V 4 bases short and J 4 bases short, with 10 bases between. CDR1 SGHTA and CDR2 FQGTGA come from the germline V gene. This CDR3 spans 13 amino acids. Combining the CDR3 with reference TRBV7-3 and TRBJ1-1 gives the whole variable domain GAGVSQTPSNKVTEKGKYVELRCDPISGHTALYWYRQSLGQGPEFLIYFQGTGAADDSGLPNDRFFAVRPEGSVSTLKIQRTERGDSAVYLCASSSLGGTEAFFGQGTRLTVV.

The J gene is TRBJ2-7, the V gene TRBV10-3; TRBD1 aligns across 9 bases. Germline CDR1 ENHRY, CDR2 SYGVKD. The ends lost 5 bases at V and 4 bases at J; junction bases unmatched: 3. This CDR3 comprises 13 residues. The CDR3 spells CAISPGQGYEQYF. The CDR3 DNA reads as TGTGCCATCAGTCCGGGACAGGGTTACGAGCAGTACTTC.

The V and J genes are TRBV12-3 or TRBV12-4 and TRBJ1-4, with D uncertain. Between the trimmed V and J ends, which lost 0 bases and 6 bases, there was a span of 2 bases. The CDR3 runs 12 residues. As DNA, the CDR3 is TGTGCCAGCAGTTTAGCGGATGAAAAACTGTTTTTT. It is translated as CASSLADEKLFF.

The rearrangement uses TRBV4-1 and TRBJ2-2, with 10 bases lining up with TRBD2. Germline V CDR1 and CDR2: MGHRA, YSYEKL. The CDR3 sequence is 19 residues long. Unmatched junction bases numbered 9, after V lost 0 bases and J lost 2 bases. The CDR3 nucleotides are TGCGCCAGCAGCCAAGAATTTGGAGCGGGGGGGCGTAACACCGGGGAGCTGTTTTTT. Its translation is CASSQEFGAGGRNTGELFF.

The rearrangement uses TRBV18 and TRBJ2-2; TRBD2 might be the D (6 bases). Trimming left V 3 bases short and J 2 bases short, with 13 bases between. The CDR3 runs 16 residues. Germline V gene lookup returns CDR1 KGHSH and CDR2 LQKENI. DNA of the CDR3: TGTGCCAGCTCACCTACTAGCAGCTCTAACACCGGGGAGCTGTTTTTT. This codes for CASSPTSSSNTGELFF.

The chain links TRBV11-2 to TRBJ1-5; no clear D. CDR3 size: 15 residues. Trimming stripped 4 bases from V and 7 bases from J, with 17 bases between. The germline gives CDR1 SGHAT, CDR2 FQNNGV. The CDR3 reads CASSSFRGKGQPQHF. The CDR3 DNA is TGTGCCAGCAGCTCGTTCCGGGGAAAAGGGCAGCCCCAGCATTTT.

V is TRBV3-1 (or the pseudogene TRBV3-2) and J is TRBJ1-2; D gene ambiguous. The ends were cut back, 4 bases at V and 13 bases at J, with 19 bases in the middle. The CDR3 has 13 amino acids. CDR1 LGHDT and CDR2 YNNKEL come from the germline V gene (reference sequence). The DNA for the CDR3 is TGTGCCAGCAGCCTTGAATGGGATGGAGCGGTCACCTTC. It yields the protein CASSLEWDGAVTF.

With respect to this clone: Since a much larger clone is just one base distant, this may be a read error. The same CDR3 is also encoded by other DNA sequences in this sample. The J gene is TRBJ2-5, the V gene TRBV19; the D gene is possibly TRBD1 (6 bases). The germline V gene encodes CDR1 LNHDA and CDR2 SQIVND (reference sequence). This CDR3 comprises 12 residues. V lost 8 bases and J 5 bases, leaving 12 bases between the germline ends. CDR3 bases: TGTGCCAGTCGACAGGCCGGGGAGACCCAGTACTTC. It translates to CASRQAGETQYF.

As DNA, the CDR3 is TGTGCCAGCAGCTTTATCAACTATGGCTACACCTTC. Its translation: CASSFINYGYTF. This chain connects TRBV7-9 to TRBJ1-2; D is ambiguous. This CDR3 comprises 12 residues. Germline loops: CDR1 SEHNR, CDR2 FQNEAQ (reference sequence). V lost 3 bases to trimming and J lost 2 bases, with 4 bases between them.

The chain couples TRBV28 to TRBJ2-4, with TRBD1 as a possible D gene (7 bases). The germline V and J ends were trimmed by 8 bases and 0 bases, with 14 bases remaining between them. The CDR3 contains 15 residues. The germline V gene has CDR1 MDHEN and CDR2 SYDVKM. CDR3 residues: CASHHRGLAKNIQYF. The CDR3 region has the DNA TGTGCCAGCCACCACAGGGGACTAGCCAAAAACATTCAGTACTTC. Combining the CDR3 with reference TRBV28 and TRBJ2-4 gives the whole variable domain DVKVTQSSRYLVKRTGEKVFLECVQDMDHENMFWYRQDPGLGLRLIYFSYDVKMKEKGDIPEGYSVSREKKERFSLILESASTNQTSMYLCASHHRGLAKNIQYFGAGTRLSVL.

The chain couples TRBV11-3 to TRBJ2-1, with 8 bases lining up with TRBD2. The germline V gene encodes CDR1 SGHNT and CDR2 YENEEA. CDR3 size: 17 residues. Unmatched junction bases numbered 7, after V lost 1 base and J lost 2 bases. CDR3 amino acids: CASSLAGFGGAYNEQFF. The CDR3 DNA follows: TGTGCCAGCAGCTTAGCGGGATTCGGGGGGGCCTACAATGAGCAGTTCTTC.